The 28 T cell receptor beta chains below all came from one sample that was sequenced in a study of shared clonotypes between healthy human individuals. Clones were sequenced by immunoSEQ multiplex PCR, and TCRdb holds only the in-frame ones, with some missing. The sample lists about 640,000 clones; approximately 75% were seen once. Sequencing used memory CD4+ T cells sorted from blood. The subset is: CD45RA-negative fraction. Receptors originate from a woman aged 30 to 39 in good health.

This CDR3 is CASSQGSGTSGDPTYNEQFF. CDR3 nucleotide sequence: TGCGCCAGCAGCCAAGGATCTGGGACTAGCGGCGACCCTACCTACAATGAGCAGTTCTTC. The chain links TRBV4-1 to TRBJ2-1; 11 bases match TRBD2. Losses at the gene ends were 1 base for V and 2 bases for J; bases not matched to a gene: 13. The germline V gene encodes CDR1 MGHRA and CDR2 YSYEKL. CDR3 length: 20 residues.

The J gene is TRBJ2-7, the V gene TRBV28; D unresolved. V was pared by 5 bases and J by 6 bases, with 8 bases between. Germline V gives CDR1 MDHEN, CDR2 SYDVKM. The length of the CDR3 is 11 residues. The CDR3 region is CASSLGREQYF. The CDR3 nucleotides read TGTGCCAGCAGTCTTGGCCGCGAGCAGTACTTC.

Of note for this clone: The sample carries other DNA sequences with the same CDR3. The V gene is TRBV5-1, the J gene TRBJ2-7, with unresolved D. Germline CDR1 SGHRS, CDR2 YFSETQ. The CDR3 is 13 amino acids. The V end was cut by 2 bases, the J end by 2 bases, with 8 bases between. The CDR3 is CASSFLGPYEQYF. DNA of the CDR3: TGCGCCAGCAGCTTTTTGGGTCCCTACGAGCAGTACTTC.

The chain uses TRBV5-6 and TRBJ1-2; weak D call: TRBD1 (5 bases). The CDR3 totals 14 residues. The germline CDR1 and CDR2 sequences are SGHDT and YYEEEE. Trimming left V 7 bases short and J 7 bases short, with 20 bases between. The CDR3 region is CASGRGGRRAGYTF. In DNA form, the CDR3 reads TGTGCCAGCGGAAGGGGAGGTAGAAGGGCTGGCTACACCTTC. Complete variable domain (other parts from reference TRBV5-6 and TRBJ1-2): DAGVTQSPTHLIKTRGQQVTLRCSPKSGHDTVSWYQQALGQGPQFIFQYYEEEERQRGNFPDRFSGHQFPNYSSELNVNALLLGDSALYLCASGRGGRRAGYTFGSGTRLTVV.

This clone is a singleton in its sample. The chain uses TRBV6-1 and TRBJ2-5; D is uncertain. This CDR3 comprises 14 residues. Per the germline V gene, CDR1 is MNHNS and CDR2 is SASEGT. Trimming took 5 bases from V and 2 from J, leaving 12 bases between them. CDR3 residues: CASSSSGQQETQYF. Here the CDR3 DNA reads TGTGCCAGCAGTTCGTCGGGCCAGCAAGAGACCCAGTACTTC.

This chain joins TRBV27 and TRBJ2-3, with D perhaps TRBD1 or TRBD2 (5 bases each). The V end lost 6 bases, the J end lost 0 bases, and 13 bases lay between the germline ends. The CDR3 runs to 15 residues. Germline V gene sequence: CDR1 MNHEY, CDR2 SMNVEV (reference sequence). DNA for the CDR3: TGTGCCAGCAGAGAACCGGGACGAAGCACAGATACGCAGTATTTT. Residues: CASREPGRSTDTQYF.

The CDR3 is CASSEGTGPNSGNTIYF. CDR3 in DNA: TGCGCCAGCAGCGAGGGGACAGGGCCCAACTCTGGAAACACCATATATTTT. The rearrangement joins TRBV5-1 to TRBJ1-3, with 9 bases fitting TRBD1. CDR1 is SGHRS and CDR2 is YFSETQ in the germline V gene. This CDR3 has 17 amino acids. The V gene end was trimmed by 4 bases and the J gene end by 0 bases; junction bases not matched to a gene: 8. Variable domain in full (rest from reference TRBV5-1 and TRBJ1-3): KAGVTQTPRYLIKTRGQQVTLSCSPISGHRSVSWYQQTPGQGLQFLFEYFSETQRNKGNFPGRFSGRQFSNSRSEMNVSTLELGDSALYLCASSEGTGPNSGNTIYFGEGSWLTVV.

The DNA for the CDR3 is TGTGCCACCAGCAGAGTTTGGGACAGGGTTGATGGCTACACCTTC. It encodes CATSRVWDRVDGYTF. The V gene is TRBV15, the J gene TRBJ1-2; TRBD1 matches at 9 bases. V shed 1 base, J shed 6 bases, and the junction held 6 bases outside the gene matches. CDR1 and CDR2 (germline): LNHNV, YYDKDF (reference sequence). The CDR3 spans 15 residues.

The chain uses TRBV7-9 and TRBJ2-5; the D call may be TRBD1 or TRBD2 (5 bases each). CDR3 length: 16 residues. V lost 3 bases, J lost 1 base, and 15 bases lay in between. CDR1 is SEHNR and CDR2 is FQNEAQ in the germline V gene (reference sequence). CDR3 DNA: TGTGCCAGCAGCTTGGAGAAGAACGGGGCCCAAGAGACCCAGTACTTC. Its protein product is CASSLEKNGAQETQYF.

Remarks on this clone: This sample also contains other DNA sequences that code for the same CDR3. The chain has TRBV5-1 and TRBJ2-3; 12 positions match TRBD2. The CDR3 is 16 residues long. The V gene's germline CDR1 is SGHRS and CDR2 YFSETQ. Losses at the gene ends were 3 bases for V and 0 bases for J; bases not matched to a gene: 2. CDR3 sequence (DNA): TGCGCCAGCAGCTCCGGGACTAGCGGGAGCACAGATACGCAGTATTTT. It codes for CASSSGTSGSTDTQYF.

Remarks on this clone: Other DNA sequences in the sample encode the same CDR3. The chain couples TRBV5-4 to TRBJ2-5; TRBD2 matches at 12 bases. The CDR3 is made up of 13 amino acids. In germline, CDR1 is SGHNT, CDR2 YYREEE (reference sequence). The junction had 3 bases not matched to a gene; V was cut back by 7 bases and J by 5 bases. The CDR3 DNA reads as TGTGCCAGCCGACTAGCGGGAGTGGAGACCCAGTACTTC. Encoded protein: CASRLAGVETQYF.

This clone turned up a few times. The chain is built from TRBV2 and TRBJ2-5, with D possibly matching TRBD1 (6 bases). CDR1 and CDR2 (germline): SNHLY, FYNNEI. Trimming pared 6 bases from V and 6 bases from J, leaving 20 bases between. CDR3 size: 15 residues. The CDR3 loop is CASSGSRGGKQTQYF. For the CDR3, the DNA is TGTGCCAGCAGCGGGTCCAGGGGCGGCAAGCAGACCCAGTACTTC.

The chain has TRBV28 and TRBJ2-7; 8 bases map to TRBD1. V dropped 7 bases and J dropped 5; count of bases not matched to a gene: 16. CDR1 MDHEN and CDR2 SYDVKM come from the germline V gene. This CDR3 has 16 amino acids. The CDR3 sequence is CASMESSRTGLHEQYF. In DNA, the CDR3 is TGTGCCAGCATGGAAAGCTCCCGGACAGGGTTACACGAGCAGTACTTC.

This clone was found a few times. The chain uses TRBV10-3 and TRBJ2-5; D gene ambiguous. Gene TRBJ2-7 matches the end of the DNA better, so the J call may be wrong. The CDR3 covers 11 residues. The germline gives CDR1 ENHRY, CDR2 SYGVKD. CDR3 protein: CAISDLDEQYF. Written as DNA, the CDR3 is TGTGCCATCAGTGACTTGGACGAGCAGTACTTC.

In this sample, this clone turned up once. V gene TRBV7-2 combines with J gene TRBJ2-7; possibly TRBD1 or TRBD2 for D (5 bases each). The CDR3 totals 17 residues. CDR1 is SGHTA, CDR2 FQGNSA, per germline. Trimming removed 1 base at V and 2 bases at J, with 18 bases between. The CDR3 DNA sequence: TGTGCCAGCAGCTTAGTATCAGGTGGGGGTTCCCCCTACGAGCAGTACTTC. Translated, it gives CASSLVSGGGSPYEQYF.

This clone was counted between two and nine times. This sequence joins TRBV28 and TRBJ2-7, with D maybe TRBD2 (5 bases). The germline V and J ends were trimmed by 6 bases and 2 bases, with 14 bases remaining between them. This CDR3 has 14 residues. Germline V gene data show CDR1 as MDHEN and CDR2 as SYDVKM. The CDR3 DNA reads as TGTGCCAGCAGCCCGACGGGGAATACCTACGAGCAGTACTTC. Amino acids: CASSPTGNTYEQYF.

This chain uses TRBV21-1 with TRBJ2-1; the table's D call, TRBD1, has no DNA check behind it. TRBV21-1 has pseudogene status. The CDR3 sequence is 18 residues long. CDR3 DNA: TGTGCCAGCAGCAAAGGGACAGGGAGTCATCGGGCCTACAATGAGCAGTTCTTC. Its protein product is CASSKGTGSHRAYNEQFF.

V and J are TRBV27 and TRBJ1-1, with 9 bases lining up with TRBD1. V trimming: 7 bases; J trimming: 3 bases; junction bases outside the gene matches: 3. The CDR3 spans 13 residues. Germline V CDR1 and CDR2: MNHEY, SMNVEV (reference sequence). The CDR3 protein is CASIDRGDTEAFF. The CDR3 nucleotides read TGTGCCAGCATCGACAGGGGGGACACTGAAGCTTTCTTT.

Notes on this clone: The junction and the germline gene differ at one end; a read error may be behind it. The CDR3 region is CSVRPSHEQYF. CDR3 bases: TGCAGTGTGCGGCCCTCCCACGAGCAGTACTTC. This chain links TRBV20-1 with TRBJ2-7, with D hard to call. In germline, CDR1 is DFQATT, CDR2 SNEGSKA (reference sequence). This CDR3 spans 11 amino acids.

The chain couples TRBV30 to TRBJ2-3; D possibly corresponds to TRBD2 (6 bases). Trimming took off 1 base at V and 0 bases at J, with 11 bases between the two ends. The CDR3 consists of 15 residues. Germline V gene lookup returns CDR1 GTSNPN and CDR2 SVGIG (reference sequence). The CDR3 region has the DNA TGTGCCTGGAGTGACCGAAGCGGGAGCACAGATACGCAGTATTTT. Its translation is CAWSDRSGSTDTQYF.

The V call is TRBV19, the J call TRBJ1-1; TRBD1 agrees at 7 bases. The germline V gene has CDR1 LNHDA and CDR2 SQIVND (reference sequence). The ends lost 4 bases at V and 4 bases at J; junction bases unmatched: 18. The CDR3 length is 18 residues. The CDR3 DNA reads as TGTGCCAGTAGTACGGGGGGGACTTACAGGGGAATGCGCACTGAAGCTTTCTTT. Translating it yields CASSTGGTYRGMRTEAFF.

CDR3 protein: CASSLRGQTNEKLFF. CDR3 DNA sequence: TGTGCCAGCAGTCTTCGGGGGCAAACTAATGAAAAACTGTTTTTT. The rearrangement joins TRBV25-1 to TRBJ1-4, with TRBD1 as a possible D gene (6 bases). V lost 5 bases and J lost 1, with 11 bases in between. The CDR3 totals 15 residues. From germline, CDR1 is MGHDK and CDR2 SYGVNS.

The chain combines TRBV27 with TRBJ2-5; D gene uncertain. The ends were cut back, 6 bases at V and 4 bases at J, with 9 bases in the middle. The V gene's germline CDR1 is MNHEY and CDR2 SMNVEV (reference sequence). The CDR3 runs 12 residues. CDR3 coding DNA: TGTGCCAGCAGCAGGACGGGAGAGACCCAGTACTTC. Amino acid sequence: CASSRTGETQYF.

J is TRBJ2-3 and V is TRBV5-1; perhaps TRBD1 as D (5 bases). Per the germline V gene, CDR1 is SGHRS and CDR2 is YFSETQ. V was clipped by 3 bases and J by 0 bases, with 11 bases between them. This CDR3 is 15 amino acids long. The DNA for the CDR3 is TGCGCCAGCAGCTCGCAGGACACAAGCACAGATACGCAGTATTTT. It codes for CASSSQDTSTDTQYF. Filled out from reference TRBV5-1 and TRBJ2-3, the complete variable domain reads KAGVTQTPRYLIKTRGQQVTLSCSPISGHRSVSWYQQTPGQGLQFLFEYFSETQRNKGNFPGRFSGRQFSNSRSEMNVSTLELGDSALYLCASSSQDTSTDTQYFGPGTRLTVL.

This clone has a single count. Distinct nucleotide sequences in the sample also encode this CDR3. The chain combines TRBV20-1 with TRBJ2-7; 7 bases agree with TRBD2. There are 11 residues in the CDR3. CDR1 and CDR2 (germline): DFQATT, SNEGSKA (reference sequence). V lost 6 bases to trimming and J lost 1 base; unmatched junction nucleotides: 0. The DNA for the CDR3 is TGCAGTGCGCGGGAGTCCTACGAGCAGTACTTC. Its protein is CSARESYEQYF.

The rearrangement uses TRBV4-1 and TRBJ2-1; weak D call: TRBD2 (6 bases). Trimming left V 4 bases short and J 4 bases short, with 20 bases between. Germline V gives CDR1 MGHRA, CDR2 YSYEKL. The CDR3 is made up of 17 amino acids. DNA for the CDR3: TGCGCCAGCAGCCCGGGCTCAGTGGCGGGGCAGTACAATGAGCAGTTCTTC. Its translation is CASSPGSVAGQYNEQFF.

The CDR3 nucleotides read TGTGCCAGCAGTGTTGAGGGGGGCGGTCAGCCCCAGCATTTT. Its protein is CASSVEGGGQPQHF. J is TRBJ1-5 and V is TRBV27; D is possibly TRBD1 (6 bases). Trimming left V 5 bases short and J 6 bases short, with 14 bases between. CDR3 length equals 14 residues. In germline, CDR1 is MNHEY, CDR2 SMNVEV (reference sequence).

In nucleotides, the CDR3 is TGTGCCAGCAGCCGCCAGGGTCTAGACGGCTACACCTTC. Protein sequence: CASSRQGLDGYTF. The rearrangement uses TRBV7-3 and TRBJ1-2; a possible D gene is TRBD1 (5 bases). Per the germline V gene, CDR1 is SGHTA and CDR2 is FQGTGA. The CDR3 is made up of 13 amino acids. V shed 5 bases and J shed 8 bases, with 15 bases lying between them.